These 3 T cell receptor beta chains were sequenced from one sample in a study of T cells in Graves' hyperthyroidism and ophthalmopathy. TCR beta CDR3 regions were amplified from RNA. HTBI primers were the set used in a first-round RT-PCR of the TCR CDR3. MiXCR, run by TCRdb on the multiplex PCR reads, gives a single entry per CDR3 protein. Of roughly 300,000 distinct CDR3 sequences in the sample, about 18% were seen once. Sequenced material: blood. Source of these receptors: a woman aged 50 to 60 with Graves' hyperthyroidism.

This chain joins TRBV12-3 or TRBV12-4 and TRBJ1-1; D perhaps matches TRBD1 (5 bases). CDR3 length: 15 amino acids. Between the trimmed V and J ends, which lost 6 bases and 0 bases, there was a span of 14 bases. The CDR3 bases are TGTGCCAGCAGACAAACCGGGACTTTGAACACTGAAGCTTTCTTT. Its translation is CASRQTGTLNTEAFF.

There are a few counts of this clonotype. The CDR3: CASSLFRGADTQYF. The CDR3 DNA reads as TGTGCCAGCAGTTTATTTAGAGGGGCAGATACGCAGTATTTT. The chain couples TRBV12-3 or TRBV12-4 to TRBJ2-3; D tentatively fits TRBD1 or TRBD2 (5 bases each). Trimming shortened V by 2 bases and J by 4 bases, and 10 bases separated the two germline ends. This CDR3 region has 14 residues.

Of note for this clonotype: Given a much more abundant clone one base away, this may be a read error. This chain connects TRBV27 to TRBJ1-1, with 8 bases fitting TRBD1. The germline gives CDR1 MNHEY, CDR2 SMNVEV (reference sequence). This CDR3 is built from 16 residues. In nucleotides, the CDR3 is TGTGCCAGCAGTCTTTACCTCGGACAGGGTTTGTCTGAAGCTTCCTTT. The encoded protein is CASSLYLGQGLSEASF.